This T cell receptor (beta chain) originates from a study of CD8 T cells in Susac syndrome. As for the study in general: The sequenced Susac syndrome patients comprised more than five with active disease and roughly 8 in remission.

Trimming took off 8 bases at V and 7 bases at J, with 14 bases between the two ends. The length of the CDR3 is 11 residues. In germline, CDR1 is GTSNPN, CDR2 SVGIG (reference sequence). The authors negatively isolated CD8+ and CD4+ T cells and FACS-enriched TEMRA cells. cDNA came from approximately 0.5 to 1 ug RNA primed by random hexamers. Amplification of TCR beta CDR3 by immunoSEQ multiplex PCR spanned 54 Vbeta and 13 Jbeta. Using its own MiXCR run on the immunoSEQ multiplex PCR reads, TCRdb lists one record per CDR3 protein. The sample includes roughly 190,000 distinct CDR3 sequences, 91% of them seen just once.

The chain carries TRBV30 and TRBJ1-1; possibly TRBD1 for D (6 bases). Source material: CD4+ T cells from PBMCs. The clonotype originates from a human donor with Susac syndrome. The CDR3: CAHRQEHEAFF. CDR3 in DNA: TGTGCCCATAGACAGGAACATGAAGCTTTCTTT.